These 24 T cell receptor beta chains originate from one sample sequenced in a study of cytomegalovirus exposure and HLA in healthy donors. The PCR employed 60 Vbeta primers together with 13 Jbeta primers. Measured with immunoSEQ multiplex PCR; TCRdb has only the in-frame clones, and not every one. The sample records approximately 170,000 clones, 75% to 90% being singletons. The sequenced sample consisted of PBMCs. Source of these receptors: a boy younger than 10 in good health and CMV-seronegative.

In its sample, this clone was seen once. The chain links TRBV27 to TRBJ1-3; D may be TRBD1 (5 bases). The length of the CDR3 is 16 residues. V was trimmed by 3 bases and J by 4 bases, leaving 16 bases between them. Germline assignment: CDR1 MNHEY and CDR2 SMNVEV (reference sequence). CDR3 coding DNA: TGTGCCAGCAGTTTCCGGTCTCAGGGATCCGGAAACACCATATATTTT. Amino acid sequence: CASSFRSQGSGNTIYF.

V gene TRBV11-1 combines with J gene TRBJ1-1, with D uncertain. Germline CDR1 SGHAT, CDR2 FQDESV (reference sequence). The CDR3 spans 16 residues. V lost 2 bases to trimming and J lost 4 bases, with 17 bases between them. CDR3 DNA: TGTGCCAGCAGCTTACTCCAGATAGGCCGGGGCACTGAAGCTTTCTTT. Encoded protein: CASSLLQIGRGTEAFF.

The V gene is TRBV7-2, the J gene TRBJ2-7; D is unresolved. The CDR3 has 15 amino acids. In germline, CDR1 is SGHTA, CDR2 FQGNSA. V lost 3 bases to trimming and J lost 0 bases, with 12 bases between them. In DNA form, the CDR3 reads TGTGCCAGCAGCTTTCTACCGAGGAGCTCCTACGAGCAGTACTTC. Protein sequence: CASSFLPRSSYEQYF.

The chain employs TRBV2 and TRBJ2-7; D might be TRBD2 (7 bases). Germline CDR1 SNHLY, CDR2 FYNNEI. Trimming removed 2 bases from V and 3 bases from J, with 11 bases in between. The CDR3 length is 14 residues. The CDR3 spells CASSERGGVYEQYF. The CDR3 bases are TGTGCCAGCAGTGAAAGGGGGGGAGTCTACGAGCAGTACTTC.

The chain has TRBV6-5 and TRBJ1-6; TRBD1 matches at 9 bases. V was clipped by 1 base and J by 10 bases; unmatched bases: 5. This CDR3 region has 15 residues. Per the germline V gene, CDR1 is MNHEY and CDR2 is SVGAGI. The CDR3 DNA reads as TGTGCCAGCAGTTACTTGGACAGGGGAAACTCACCCCTCCACTTT. This encodes CASSYLDRGNSPLHF.

The genes are TRBV20-1 and TRBJ2-7; perhaps TRBD2 as D (5 bases). The CDR3 has 10 amino acids. V dropped 5 bases and J dropped 9 bases, with 11 bases sitting between them. Germline V gives CDR1 DFQATT, CDR2 SNEGSKA (reference sequence). The CDR3 DNA reads as TGCAGTGCTGGCTCAGAGGGGCAGTACTTC. Encoded protein: CSAGSEGQYF.

This sequence joins TRBV28 and TRBJ1-3; D ambiguous. The germline V gene encodes CDR1 MDHEN and CDR2 SYDVKM. Trimming removed 3 bases from V and 0 bases from J, with 6 bases in between. This CDR3 contains 14 residues. The CDR3 DNA sequence: TGTGCCAGCAGTTTCCTGAGCTCTGGAAACACCATATATTTT. This encodes CASSFLSSGNTIYF. Using reference TRBV28 and TRBJ1-3 for the parts outside the CDR3, the full variable domain is DVKVTQSSRYLVKRTGEKVFLECVQDMDHENMFWYRQDPGLGLRLIYFSYDVKMKEKGDIPEGYSVSREKKERFSLILESASTNQTSMYLCASSFLSSGNTIYFGEGSWLTVV.

J is TRBJ2-7 and V is TRBV5-6; 10 positions agree with TRBD2. This CDR3 contains 17 residues. V lost 0 bases, J lost 4 bases, and 10 bases stayed unmatched. From germline, CDR1 is SGHDT and CDR2 YYEEEE. The CDR3 nucleotides are TGTGCCAGCAGCTTGGAAGGCAGCGGGGGGGCCTGGTACGAGCAGTACGTC. Amino acid sequence: CASSLEGSGGAWYEQYV.

The chain employs TRBV5-4 and TRBJ2-1; 10 bases fit TRBD2. Unmatched junction bases numbered 14, after V lost 4 bases and J lost 7 bases. In germline, CDR1 is SGHNT, CDR2 YYREEE (reference sequence). The CDR3 loop spans 17 amino acids. The CDR3 coding sequence is TGTGCCAGCAGCCTATCCGCCCTAGCGGGAGTAAGGAATGAGCAGTTCTTC. It yields the protein CASSLSALAGVRNEQFF. Together with reference TRBV5-4 and TRBJ2-1, the CDR3 gives the full variable domain: ETGVTQSPTHLIKTRGQQVTLRCSSQSGHNTVSWYQQALGQGPQFIFQYYREEENGRGNFPPRFSGLQFPNYSSELNVNALELDDSALYLCASSLSALAGVRNEQFFGPGTRLTVL.

The chain couples TRBV6-1 to TRBJ2-7; 7 nucleotides match TRBD1. With V trimmed by 2 bases and J by 3 bases, 4 bases remained unmatched. The CDR3 is made up of 14 amino acids. Germline-derived CDR1 and CDR2 are MNHNS and SASEGT. The CDR3 nucleotides read TGTGCCAGCAGTGAACCGGGACAGAGCTACGAGCAGTACGTC. Translation gives CASSEPGQSYEQYV.

The chain is built from TRBV19 and TRBJ1-2; 10 bases map to TRBD1. This CDR3 comprises 15 residues. Unmatched junction bases numbered 3, after V lost 3 bases and J lost 2 bases. The germline V gene has CDR1 LNHDA and CDR2 SQIVND (reference sequence). The CDR3 DNA sequence: TGTGCCAGTAGTATCTGGACAGGGGGGAACTATGGCTACACCTTC. Protein: CASSIWTGGNYGYTF.

The chain combines TRBV29-1 with TRBJ1-2; D not resolved. The CDR3 covers 13 residues. Trimming stripped 3 bases from V and 4 bases from J, with 12 bases between. Germline assignment: CDR1 SQVTM and CDR2 ANQGSEA. CDR3 sequence (DNA): TGCAGCGTTGAGTTCAGGAACAGCTATGGCTACACCTTC. Its protein product is CSVEFRNSYGYTF. Looking up the rest from reference TRBV29-1 and TRBJ1-2 gives the full variable domain: SAVISQKPSRDICQRGTSLTIQCQVDSQVTMMFWYRQQPGQSLTLIATANQGSEATYESGFVIDKFPISRPNLTFSTLTVSNMSPEDSSIYLCSVEFRNSYGYTFGSGTRLTVV.

The V and J genes are TRBV6-1 and TRBJ1-4; TRBD1 is a possible D gene (5 bases). This CDR3 comprises 15 residues. Deletions cut 6 bases from V and 14 bases from J, with 25 bases between. Germline V gene sequence: CDR1 MNHNS, CDR2 SASEGT. The CDR3 spells CASSPSGWAPEGLFF. Written as DNA, the CDR3 is TGTGCCAGCAGCCCCTCAGGGTGGGCTCCGGAGGGTCTGTTTTTT.

J is TRBJ2-1 and V is TRBV5-6, with TRBD2 matching 10 bases. The J segment lost 0 bases and the V segment lost 0 bases, leaving 3 bases of the junction unmatched. Germline loops: CDR1 SGHDT, CDR2 YYEEEE. This CDR3 region has 17 residues. The CDR3, as DNA: TGTGCCAGCAGCTTGGAGCTAGCGGGGGACTCCTACAATGAGCAGTTCTTC. Amino acid sequence: CASSLELAGDSYNEQFF. The full variable domain, with the rest looked up from reference TRBV5-6 and TRBJ2-1, is DAGVTQSPTHLIKTRGQQVTLRCSPKSGHDTVSWYQQALGQGPQFIFQYYEEEERQRGNFPDRFSGHQFPNYSSELNVNALLLGDSALYLCASSLELAGDSYNEQFFGPGTRLTVL.

This clone was seen a single time. The chain combines TRBV19 with TRBJ1-5; the D is unclear. Germline V gene sequence: CDR1 LNHDA, CDR2 SQIVND (reference sequence). The CDR3 totals 14 residues. Trimming removed 2 bases at V and 0 bases at J, with 5 bases between. CDR3 bases: TGTGCCAGTAGTATAACACATAGCAATCAGCCCCAGCATTTT. Amino acid sequence: CASSITHSNQPQHF.

The chain employs TRBV7-8 and TRBJ2-3, with 10 bases lining up with TRBD2. The CDR3 totals 17 residues. V trimming: 5 bases; J trimming: 2 bases; junction bases outside the gene matches: 10. The germline CDR1 and CDR2 sequences are SGHVS and FQNEAQ. CDR3 sequence reads: CASSPRASGGNTDTQYF. DNA of the CDR3: TGTGCCAGCAGCCCTCGGGCTAGCGGGGGAAACACAGATACGCAGTATTTT.

This chain uses TRBV6-1 with TRBJ1-2; 10 nucleotides line up with TRBD1. This CDR3 has 15 residues. The germline V gene has CDR1 MNHNS and CDR2 SASEGT. Trimming at V came to 4 bases and at J to 4 bases, leaving 6 bases not matched to a gene. CDR3 sequence reads: CASSGRDRGRYGYTF. Here the CDR3 DNA reads TGTGCCAGCAGTGGCCGGGACAGGGGACGCTATGGCTACACCTTC.

This clone was counted once. This chain uses TRBV27 with TRBJ1-1; no reliable D call. The CDR3 has 12 residues. Per germline, CDR1 MNHEY and CDR2 SMNVEV (reference sequence). V shed 2 bases and J shed 6 bases, with 7 bases lying between them. In nucleotides, the CDR3 is TGTGCCAGCAGTTTACTGGGCTCTGAAGCTTTCTTT. Encoded protein: CASSLLGSEAFF.

This clone was observed once. The chain uses TRBV11-2 and TRBJ2-2; 8 positions agree with TRBD2. The V segment lost 5 bases and the J segment 2 bases; nucleotides outside the gene matches: 16. The germline CDR1 and CDR2 sequences are SGHAT and FQNNGV. This CDR3 comprises 19 residues. The CDR3 loop is CASSPGGRGSGINTGELFF. In DNA form, the CDR3 reads TGTGCCAGCAGCCCGGGCGGCCGGGGTAGCGGGATAAACACCGGGGAGCTGTTTTTT.

This chain uses TRBV7-9 with TRBJ2-1, with 9 nucleotides matching TRBD2. V shed 3 bases, J shed 6 bases, and the junction held 9 bases outside the gene matches. The germline V gene has CDR1 SEHNR and CDR2 FQNEAQ (reference sequence). The CDR3 totals 16 residues. DNA of the CDR3: TGTGCCAGCAGCTTTCCCCTAGCGGGGTTTCTCAATGAGCAGTTCTTC. This codes for CASSFPLAGFLNEQFF.

The CDR3 nucleotides are TGCGCCAGCAGCTGGACAGGGGCATCCACAGATACGCAGTATTTT. The encoded protein is CASSWTGASTDTQYF. The gene calls are TRBV5-1 and TRBJ2-3; 9 positions agree with TRBD1. J gave up 2 bases and V 3 bases, and 4 bases lay outside the gene matches. The germline CDR1 and CDR2 sequences are SGHRS and YFSETQ. The CDR3 spans 15 residues.

The gene calls are TRBV6-1 and TRBJ2-7, with TRBD2 matching 13 bases. V shed 3 bases and J 5 bases; nucleotides not matched to a gene: 4. The CDR3 has 15 residues. The germline gives CDR1 MNHNS, CDR2 SASEGT. The CDR3 loop is CASSDGTSGKDEQYF. The CDR3 DNA reads as TGTGCCAGCAGTGACGGGACTAGCGGGAAAGACGAGCAGTACTTC.

The chain couples TRBV19 to TRBJ2-5; 7 bases agree with TRBD1. This CDR3 region has 14 residues. Germline CDR1 reads LNHDA; CDR2 reads SQIVND (reference sequence). J was trimmed by 0 bases and V by 4 bases; bases with no gene match: 2. Here the CDR3 DNA reads TGTGCCAGTAGTAGGGGACAGTACCAAGAGACCCAGTACTTC. It specifies CASSRGQYQETQYF.

V is TRBV7-8 and J is TRBJ2-3; no reliable D call. Germline V gene lookup returns CDR1 SGHVS and CDR2 FQNEAQ. This CDR3 spans 17 amino acids. The V end lost 0 bases, the J end lost 3 bases, and 16 bases lay between the germline ends. The DNA for the CDR3 is TGTGCCAGCAGCTTAGCTCCCATAGGAGAGGTGACAGATACGCAGTATTTT. This gives the protein CASSLAPIGEVTDTQYF. The full variable domain, with the rest looked up from reference TRBV7-8 and TRBJ2-3, is GAGVSQSPRYKVAKRGQDVALRCDPISGHVSLFWYQQALGQGPEFLTYFQNEAQLDKSGLPSDRFFAERPEGSVSTLKIQRTQQEDSAVYLCASSLAPIGEVTDTQYFGPGTRLTVL.